These 23 T cell receptor beta chains share one sample of origin, sequenced in a study of neoadjuvant nivolumab and ipilimumab in lung cancer. Sequencing was performed with immunoSEQ multiplex PCR; in TCRdb, only in-frame clones are kept and a portion is missing. Of about 33,000 clones listed, about 92% are singletons. Here the sequenced sample was peripheral blood, taken after neoadjuvant nivolumab, alone or with ipilimumab, at or shortly before surgery. The receptor source for this set is an adult with non-small cell lung cancer.

The J gene is TRBJ1-2, the V gene TRBV5-1; D perhaps matches TRBD1 (5 bases). V was clipped by 6 bases and J by 0 bases, with 18 bases between them. The CDR3 consists of 16 residues. Germline assignment: CDR1 SGHRS and CDR2 YFSETQ. The CDR3 here is CASNDERRGSNYGYTF. The CDR3 bases are TGCGCCAGCAACGACGAACGGAGGGGATCTAACTATGGCTACACCTTC.

The gene calls are TRBV5-6 and TRBJ1-2, with a tentative D call TRBD1 (6 bases). The germline V gene encodes CDR1 SGHDT and CDR2 YYEEEE. The ends were cut back, 0 bases at V and 6 bases at J, with 12 bases in the middle. This CDR3 has 14 residues. The CDR3 reads CASSLGTGGHGYTF. The DNA of the CDR3 is TGTGCCAGCAGCTTGGGTACCGGGGGCCATGGCTACACCTTC.

V is TRBV5-4 and J is TRBJ2-2; 8 nucleotides align to TRBD2. Germline V lookup: CDR1 SGHNT, CDR2 YYREEE (reference sequence). The J segment lost 4 bases and the V segment lost 0 bases, leaving 5 bases of the junction unmatched. This CDR3 is 16 amino acids long. CDR3 region: CASSLGRTSTTGELFF. As DNA, the CDR3 is TGTGCCAGCAGCTTGGGTAGGACTAGCACCACCGGGGAGCTGTTTTTT.

The V gene is TRBV27, the J gene TRBJ2-2; D call uncertain. CDR3 length: 15 amino acids. Germline CDR1 reads MNHEY; CDR2 reads SMNVEV (reference sequence). Trimming removed 4 bases from V and 1 base from J, with 10 bases in between. CDR3 bases: TGTGCCAGCAGTTCCCGGGCGCGGAACACCGGGGAGCTGTTTTTT. This sequence encodes CASSSRARNTGELFF.

This clone was observed once. The chain recombines TRBV7-3 with TRBJ2-3; TRBD1 aligns across 8 bases. The V gene's germline CDR1 is SGHTA and CDR2 FQGTGA. The CDR3 is 16 residues long. Trimming cost V 2 bases and J 3 bases; bases outside gene matches: 7. The CDR3 DNA is TGTGCCAGCAGCTTAGGGGGCAGGGGGCGAACAGATACGCAGTATTTT. Protein: CASSLGGRGRTDTQYF.

A single count supports this clone. V gene TRBV11-2 combines with J gene TRBJ2-3, with a possible D match to TRBD2 (5 bases). V was cut by 2 bases and J by 2 bases, with 23 bases left in between. CDR3 size: 19 residues. Per germline, CDR1 SGHAT and CDR2 FQNNGV. The CDR3 reads CASSLRPAGGSVFTDTQYF. In DNA form, the CDR3 reads TGTGCCAGCAGCTTAAGGCCGGCGGGTGGCTCAGTATTCACAGATACGCAGTATTTT.

The rearrangement links TRBV7-6 to TRBJ1-1; the D gene is possibly TRBD1 (5 bases). The CDR3 sequence is 12 residues long. Deletions cut 5 bases from V and 3 bases from J, with 7 bases between. Germline lookup yields CDR1 SGHVS and CDR2 FNYEAQ. Here the CDR3 DNA reads TGTGCCAGCAGCCAAGGGGACACTGAAGCTTTCTTT. Its protein product is CASSQGDTEAFF.

The V call is TRBV2, the J call TRBJ2-5; D is possibly TRBD1 or TRBD2 (5 bases each). This CDR3 has 11 amino acids. Germline assignment: CDR1 SNHLY and CDR2 FYNNEI. The V end lost 4 bases, the J end lost 5 bases, and 5 bases lay between the germline ends. The CDR3 DNA follows: TGTGCCAGCAGTGGGGGGGAGACCCAGTACTTC. Translated, it gives CASSGGETQYF.

The chain links TRBV2 to TRBJ2-2, with 9 nucleotides matching TRBD1. Germline V CDR1 and CDR2: SNHLY, FYNNEI. CDR3 length: 17 residues. Germline trimming cut 2 bases from V and 0 bases from J; bases unmatched to any gene: 4. CDR3 protein: CASSERGDRANTGELFF. CDR3 nucleotides: TGTGCCAGCAGTGAAAGGGGGGACAGGGCGAACACCGGGGAGCTGTTTTTT.

The chain links TRBV6-1 to TRBJ2-2; 10 bases are a match to TRBD2. Germline-derived CDR1 and CDR2 are MNHNS and SASEGT. This CDR3 comprises 16 residues. The V and J ends lost 3 bases and 6 bases, in that order; junction bases with no gene match: 7. The CDR3 DNA reads as TGTGCCAGCAGTGATGCAGCGGGAGGGGGAGCCGGGGAGCTGTTTTTT. This sequence encodes CASSDAAGGGAGELFF.

V gene TRBV5-1 combines with J gene TRBJ1-1; D may be TRBD1 (5 bases). The CDR3 spans 15 residues. Between the trimmed V and J ends, which lost 3 bases and 1 base, there was a span of 13 bases. CDR1 is SGHRS, CDR2 YFSETQ, per germline. The CDR3 region has the DNA TGCGCCAGCAGCTCCACCGGGGGGTCGAACACTGAAGCTTTCTTT. Translation: CASSSTGGSNTEAFF.

The chain has TRBV4-1 and TRBJ2-7, with 10 bases identical to TRBD2. Losses at the gene ends were 1 base for V and 6 bases for J; bases not matched to a gene: 12. Germline CDR1 and CDR2: MGHRA and YSYEKL. The CDR3 is made up of 17 amino acids. CDR3 sequence reads: CASSQVTLAGVESEQYF. The CDR3 DNA reads TGCGCCAGCAGCCAAGTCACCCTAGCGGGAGTGGAGAGCGAGCAGTACTTC.

The V gene is TRBV2, the J gene TRBJ2-2, with D possibly called TRBD1 or TRBD2 (5 bases each). The V end lost 0 bases, the J end lost 4 bases, and 15 bases lay between the germline ends. The germline CDR1 and CDR2 sequences are SNHLY and FYNNEI. The CDR3 has 17 residues. This CDR3 reads CASSEAGVGARTGELFF. For the CDR3, the DNA is TGTGCCAGCAGTGAAGCTGGGGTCGGGGCCCGCACCGGGGAGCTGTTTTTT. The full variable domain, with the rest looked up from reference TRBV2 and TRBJ2-2, is EPEVTQTPSHQVTQMGQEVILRCVPISNHLYFYWYRQILGQKVEFLVSFYNNEISEKSEIFDDQFSVERPDGSNFTLKIRSTKLEDSAMYFCASSEAGVGARTGELFFGEGSRLTVL.

The V gene is TRBV9, the J gene TRBJ2-1, with 7 nucleotides matching TRBD2. V shed 3 bases and J 8 bases; nucleotides not matched to a gene: 8. The germline CDR1 and CDR2 sequences are SGDLS and YYNGEE. This CDR3 is 14 amino acids long. CDR3 amino acids: CASSGEGLKDEQFF. The CDR3 DNA reads as TGTGCCAGCAGCGGTGAGGGACTAAAAGATGAGCAGTTCTTC.

This clone was seen a handful of times. This chain uses TRBV2 with TRBJ2-7, with TRBD1 identical over 7 bases. The CDR3 has 14 amino acids. CDR1 is SNHLY and CDR2 is FYNNEI in the germline V gene. The V gene end was trimmed by 6 bases and the J gene end by 1 base; junction bases not matched to a gene: 6. The CDR3 nucleotides are TGTGCCAGCAGAGGGGACAGTGTGTCCTACGAGCAGTACTTC. Its translation: CASRGDSVSYEQYF.

The chain joins TRBV2 to TRBJ2-2; no clear D. The V gene's germline CDR1 is SNHLY and CDR2 FYNNEI. This CDR3 has 14 amino acids. V was clipped by 5 bases and J by 0 bases, with 7 bases between them. CDR3 nucleotide sequence: TGTGCCAGCAGTAGCCTATCGAACACCGGGGAGCTGTTTTTT. Translating gives CASSSLSNTGELFF. The complete variable domain, with remaining parts taken from reference TRBV2 and TRBJ2-2, reads EPEVTQTPSHQVTQMGQEVILRCVPISNHLYFYWYRQILGQKVEFLVSFYNNEISEKSEIFDDQFSVERPDGSNFTLKIRSTKLEDSAMYFCASSSLSNTGELFFGEGSRLTVL.

This chain joins TRBV14 and TRBJ2-5, with a weak D call TRBD2 (6 bases). Between the trimmed V and J ends, which lost 3 bases and 5 bases, there was a span of 19 bases. Germline assignment: CDR1 SGHDN and CDR2 FVKESK. This CDR3 spans 16 amino acids. CDR3 sequence reads: CASSQRGPGGRETQYF. CDR3 bases: TGTGCCAGCAGCCAGAGGGGTCCCGGGGGACGGGAGACCCAGTACTTC.

The chain carries TRBV29-1 and TRBJ2-3; D unresolved. The CDR3 has 10 residues. CDR1 and CDR2 (germline): SQVTM, ANQGSEA. Trimming pared 4 bases from V and 3 bases from J, leaving 2 bases between. CDR3 DNA sequence: TGCAGCGTTGGAACAGATACGCAGTATTTT. Translation gives CSVGTDTQYF.

The CDR3 is CASSRDTTGGTEAFF. DNA of the CDR3: TGTGCCAGCAGCCGGGACACTACGGGTGGCACTGAAGCTTTCTTT. This chain uses TRBV6-1 with TRBJ1-1; weak D call: TRBD1 (6 bases). The CDR3 length is 15 residues. The germline CDR1 and CDR2 sequences are MNHNS and SASEGT. With 6 bases removed from V and 4 bases from J, the gap between germline ends came to 18 bases.

This chain links TRBV6-1 with TRBJ1-2; D perhaps matches TRBD1 (6 bases). The germline V gene encodes CDR1 MNHNS and CDR2 SASEGT. The CDR3 consists of 16 residues. V was pared by 2 bases and J by 4 bases, with 17 bases between. The CDR3 region is CASSERGGGQGYGYTF. In DNA form, the CDR3 reads TGTGCCAGCAGTGAAAGGGGAGGGGGTCAAGGCTATGGCTACACCTTC.

The chain recombines TRBV7-2 with TRBJ2-5; a weak D match, TRBD2 (6 bases). V gave up 3 bases and J gave up 4 bases, with 12 bases separating them. Germline V gives CDR1 SGHTA, CDR2 FQGNSA. This CDR3 is 14 amino acids long. The CDR3 DNA is TGTGCCAGCAGCTTGACTAGTTCTGGAGAGACCCAGTACTTC. As protein: CASSLTSSGETQYF.

The rearrangement uses TRBV11-3 and TRBJ2-1; D is possibly TRBD1 (5 bases). This CDR3 is built from 13 residues. The ends were cut back, 4 bases at V and 10 bases at J, with 14 bases in the middle. Per germline, CDR1 SGHNT and CDR2 YENEEA. The CDR3 nucleotides are TGTGCCAGCAGCTCTGGGGCAGACCCCGAGCAGTTCTTC. Its translation is CASSSGADPEQFF.

The table lists this clone with a count of one. At one end, the junction sequence differs from germline, possibly due to a read error. The chain carries TRBV20-1 and TRBJ2-3; the match to TRBD2 covers 7 bases. Germline V gives CDR1 DFQATT, CDR2 SNEGSKA (reference sequence). This CDR3 is built from 11 residues. The CDR3 loop is CSASVLGGMDF. The CDR3 DNA reads as TGCAGTGCTAGTGTCTTGGGAGGGATGGATTTT.